The 26 T cell receptor beta chains below come from one sample, sequenced in a study of cytomegalovirus exposure and HLA in healthy donors. PCR involved 60 Vbeta and 13 Jbeta primers. Profiling relied on immunoSEQ multiplex PCR, and the TCRdb table lists in-frame clones only, not all of them. The sample records hundreds of thousands of clones, roughly 84% being singletons. Source material: PBMCs. These receptors were obtained from a girl aged 2-10 years in good health and CMV-seronegative.

Details on this clone: Other DNA sequences in this specimen translate into the identical CDR3. The chain joins TRBV7-9 to TRBJ1-2; D perhaps matches TRBD1 (6 bases). The germline V gene has CDR1 SEHNR and CDR2 FQNEAQ (reference sequence). This CDR3 contains 13 residues. Trimming removed 3 bases at V and 4 bases at J, with 9 bases between. As DNA, the CDR3 is TGTGCCAGCAGCTTGACAGGCCTCTATGGCTACACCTTC. This codes for CASSLTGLYGYTF.

This clone has just a few counts. V usage is TRBV6-6 and J usage is TRBJ1-4, with D possibly TRBD1 on 5 matching bases. V was cut by 6 bases and J by 7 bases, with 12 bases left in between. The CDR3 spans 13 residues. The germline CDR1 and CDR2 sequences are MNHNY and SVGAGI (reference sequence). The CDR3 loop is CASSRGHSEKLFF. The CDR3 bases are TGTGCCAGCAGCCGCGGACACTCTGAAAAACTGTTTTTT.

This chain links TRBV5-8 with TRBJ1-6, with D hard to call. The CDR3 length is 14 residues. Trimming took 0 bases from V and 4 from J, leaving 5 bases between them. Germline V gene sequence: CDR1 SGHTS, CDR2 YDEGEE. This CDR3 reads CASSLDSYNSPLHF. CDR3 coding DNA: TGTGCCAGCAGCTTGGACAGTTATAATTCACCCCTCCACTTT.

The chain joins TRBV2 to TRBJ2-5; 7 bases agree with TRBD2. V dropped 8 bases and J dropped 3; count of bases not matched to a gene: 12. Germline CDR1 and CDR2: SNHLY and FYNNEI. The length of the CDR3 is 15 residues. The CDR3 sequence is CASSMAGLPKETQYF. Written as DNA, the CDR3 is TGTGCCAGCTCGATGGCGGGACTACCGAAAGAGACCCAGTACTTC.

This chain links TRBV5-4 with TRBJ2-3; no reliable D call. The CDR3 loop spans 13 amino acids. With 7 bases removed from V and 6 bases from J, the gap between germline ends came to 15 bases. Germline V gives CDR1 SGHNT, CDR2 YYREEE (reference sequence). Here the CDR3 DNA reads TGTGCCAGCCACCTATCAGCGCAGGATACGCAGTATTTT. It codes for CASHLSAQDTQYF.

This chain uses TRBV6-1 with TRBJ2-1; 10 bases map to TRBD1. The germline V gene has CDR1 MNHNS and CDR2 SASEGT. The CDR3 totals 15 residues. Trimming at V came to 6 bases and at J to 9 bases, leaving 11 bases not matched to a gene. CDR3: CASRHYGTGEPEQFF. The CDR3 nucleotides read TGTGCCAGCAGACACTACGGGACAGGGGAACCTGAGCAGTTCTTC.

Details on this clone: Sequence at one end of the junction differs from germline and may be a read error. V is TRBV27 and J is TRBJ2-7; TRBD1 aligns across 7 bases. This CDR3 contains 12 residues. Germline V gene sequence: CDR1 MNHEY, CDR2 SMNVEV (reference sequence). CDR3 coding DNA: TGTGCCAGCAGTCCCAGGACAGGCCCGCTGGACTTC. It yields the protein CASSPRTGPLDF.

The DNA for the CDR3 is TGTGCCAGCAGCCGTCGGGAATTTGTGCTCCTTAATGAAAAACTGTTTTTT. It specifies CASSRREFVLLNEKLFF. The chain uses TRBV5-8 and TRBJ1-4, with no clear D. Deletions cut 4 bases from V and 4 bases from J, with 20 bases between. The CDR3 covers 17 residues. Germline lookup yields CDR1 SGHTS and CDR2 YDEGEE.

The table lists this clone with a few counts. This rearrangement joins TRBV5-1 to TRBJ2-7, with 8 bases fitting TRBD1. Germline CDR1 reads SGHRS; CDR2 reads YFSETQ. J was trimmed by 6 bases and V by 1 base; bases with no gene match: 6. This CDR3 is built from 14 residues. CDR3 protein: CASSLSRGHSEQYF. The DNA for the CDR3 is TGCGCCAGCAGCTTGAGCAGGGGGCACAGCGAGCAGTACTTC.

CDR3: CASANLYEQYF. The CDR3, as DNA: TGTGCCAGCGCCAACCTTTACGAGCAGTACTTC. The chain combines TRBV2 with TRBJ2-5; D remains unclear. TRBJ2-7 explains the end of the DNA better; the J call may be wrong. This CDR3 comprises 11 residues. CDR1 is SNHLY and CDR2 is FYNNEI in the germline V gene.

The gene calls are TRBV28 and TRBJ1-6; 9 nucleotides line up with TRBD1. Germline trimming cut 3 bases from V and 5 bases from J; bases unmatched to any gene: 2. Germline V CDR1 and CDR2: MDHEN, SYDVKM. The CDR3 contains 15 residues. The chain's CDR3 is CASSLTGGDNSPLHF. The CDR3 DNA reads as TGTGCCAGCAGTTTGACAGGGGGTGATAATTCACCCCTCCACTTT.

The chain combines TRBV7-6 with TRBJ1-3; no firm D call. CDR1 and CDR2 (germline): SGHVS, FNYEAQ. V lost 5 bases and J 1 base, leaving 9 bases between the germline ends. This CDR3 comprises 14 residues. The CDR3 bases are TGTGCCAGCAGCCCGCGAGGGTCTGGAAACACCATATATTTT. The encoded protein is CASSPRGSGNTIYF.

The chain carries TRBV6-1 and TRBJ1-5; perhaps TRBD1 as D (5 bases). The CDR3 length is 16 residues. V shed 2 bases and J shed 7 bases, with 18 bases lying between them. From germline, CDR1 is MNHNS and CDR2 SASEGT. CDR3 amino acids: CASSELNRGERQPQHF. The CDR3 DNA reads TGTGCCAGCAGTGAATTAAATCGGGGGGAACGGCAGCCCCAGCATTTT.

This clone was seen a few times. CDR3 DNA sequence: TGCAGCGTTGAAGTTCGGACTAGCGGGAGCTACACAGATACGCAGTATTTT. Translating it yields CSVEVRTSGSYTDTQYF. V and J are TRBV29-1 and TRBJ2-3; TRBD2 aligns across 13 bases. In germline, CDR1 is SQVTM, CDR2 ANQGSEA. This CDR3 region has 17 residues. Losses at the gene ends were 1 base for V and 2 bases for J; bases not matched to a gene: 6.

The CDR3 DNA follows: TGTGCCAGCAGGTCCCTAGCGGGGGGTGACAATGAGCAGTTCTTC. Translation gives CASRSLAGGDNEQFF. The V call is TRBV6-5, the J call TRBJ2-1, with 11 bases matching TRBD2. V was clipped by 6 bases and J by 5 bases; unmatched bases: 6. Germline values: CDR1 MNHEY, CDR2 SVGAGI. This CDR3 is 15 amino acids long.

This clone has only a few counts. CDR3 protein: CASGNNEQFF. The DNA for the CDR3 is TGTGCCAGCGGCAACAATGAGCAGTTCTTC. V gene TRBV27 combines with J gene TRBJ2-1; D ambiguous. V dropped 8 bases and J dropped 5 bases, with 4 bases sitting between them. CDR1 is MNHEY and CDR2 is SMNVEV in the germline V gene (reference sequence). This CDR3 has 10 residues.

This clone turned up a few times. The chain uses TRBV2 and TRBJ2-7; D is possibly TRBD1 (6 bases). Germline CDR1 and CDR2: SNHLY and FYNNEI. CDR3 length equals 13 residues. The ends were cut back, 3 bases at V and 2 bases at J, with 8 bases in the middle. The CDR3 nucleotides are TGTGCCAGCAGTGACAGGGGAACCTACGAGCAGTACTTC. This encodes CASSDRGTYEQYF.

The V and J genes are TRBV2 and TRBJ1-5, with D perhaps matching TRBD1 (6 bases). The CDR3 totals 13 residues. Germline lookup yields CDR1 SNHLY and CDR2 FYNNEI. V dropped 6 bases and J dropped 9 bases, with 15 bases sitting between them. The CDR3 nucleotides are TGTGCCAGCAGGTTCCGGGACAACGGGCCCCAGCATTTT. Its protein is CASRFRDNGPQHF.

V is TRBV5-6 and J is TRBJ1-2; 7 bases agree with TRBD1. The CDR3 runs 13 residues. The germline V gene encodes CDR1 SGHDT and CDR2 YYEEEE. J lost 5 bases, V lost 0 bases, and 1 base had no gene match. The CDR3 bases are TGTGCCAGCAGCTTGGCACAGGGGTATGGCTACACCTTC. It codes for CASSLAQGYGYTF.

The chain uses TRBV5-1 and TRBJ2-2; D is undetermined. V lost 1 base to trimming and J lost 0 bases, with 7 bases between them. Germline values: CDR1 SGHRS, CDR2 YFSETQ. CDR3 length: 15 residues. The CDR3 spells CASSLSVANTGELFF. The CDR3 nucleotides are TGCGCCAGCAGCTTGAGCGTAGCGAACACCGGGGAGCTGTTTTTT.

CDR3 in amino acids: CASSIKGQVSYEQYF. CDR3 in DNA: TGTGCCAGTAGTATAAAGGGACAGGTTTCCTACGAGCAGTACTTC. The rearrangement joins TRBV19 to TRBJ2-7; 8 positions agree with TRBD1. CDR3 size: 15 residues. Germline V lookup: CDR1 LNHDA, CDR2 SQIVND (reference sequence). After removal of 2 bases from V and 1 base from J, the junction contained 4 bases not matched to a gene.

The gene calls are TRBV29-1 and TRBJ2-1, with 7 nucleotides matching TRBD2. This CDR3 is 15 amino acids long. Germline loops: CDR1 SQVTM, CDR2 ANQGSEA. V was pared by 0 bases and J by 6 bases, with 8 bases of the junction left unmatched. CDR3 protein: CSVEDILSGANEQFF. CDR3 in DNA: TGCAGCGTTGAAGATATTCTCAGCGGGGCCAATGAGCAGTTCTTC.

The genes are TRBV29-1 and TRBJ2-7, with 11 bases that match TRBD2. The junction had 4 bases not matched to a gene; V was cut back by 4 bases and J by 2 bases. Germline assignment: CDR1 SQVTM and CDR2 ANQGSEA. The CDR3 totals 14 residues. The CDR3 region has the DNA TGCAGCGTTGGGGTTAGCGGGAGGGCCTACGAGCAGTACTTC. Residues: CSVGVSGRAYEQYF.

J is TRBJ2-5 and V is TRBV30, with TRBD1 matching 9 bases. The J call is doubtful: the DNA matches TRBJ2-7 better. This CDR3 spans 14 amino acids. The germline CDR1 and CDR2 sequences are GTSNPN and SVGIG (reference sequence). Here the CDR3 reads CAWAFGTGNYEQYF. CDR3 sequence (DNA): TGTGCCTGGGCTTTCGGGACAGGGAACTACGAGCAGTACTTC.

The chain has TRBV7-7 and TRBJ2-1; 8 positions match TRBD2. This CDR3 is 16 amino acids long. Per the germline V gene, CDR1 is SSHAT and CDR2 is FNYEAQ (reference sequence). V trimming: 1 base; J trimming: 10 bases; junction bases outside the gene matches: 12. In nucleotides, the CDR3 is TGTGCCAGCAGCTTAGTGAGCGGGGGTCTGGTAGGGGAGCAGTTCTTC. Protein sequence: CASSLVSGGLVGEQFF. Looking up the rest from reference TRBV7-7 and TRBJ2-1 gives the full variable domain: GAGVSQSPRYKVTKRGQDVTLRCDPISSHATLYWYQQALGQGPEFLTYFNYEAQPDKSGLPSDRFSAERPEGSISTLTIQRTEQRDSAMYRCASSLVSGGLVGEQFFGPGTRLTVL.

The chain employs TRBV19 and TRBJ2-1; maybe TRBD2 (5 bases). CDR3 length: 15 residues. Germline V gene data show CDR1 as LNHDA and CDR2 as SQIVND (reference sequence). The ends were cut back, 3 bases at V and 3 bases at J, with 12 bases in the middle. Here the CDR3 DNA reads TGTGCCAGTAGTATTACGAGCGGAGTCTACAATGAGCAGTTCTTC. This sequence encodes CASSITSGVYNEQFF. Complete variable domain (other parts from reference TRBV19 and TRBJ2-1): DGGITQSPKYLFRKEGQNVTLSCEQNLNHDAMYWYRQDPGQGLRLIYYSQIVNDFQKGDIAEGYSVSREKKESFPLTVTSAQKNPTAFYLCASSITSGVYNEQFFGPGTRLTVL.